A single T cell receptor beta chain is shown here with its context. The record originates from a study of blood T cell repertoires in COVID-19. The protocol was immunoSEQ multiplex PCR, while the TCRdb copy is restricted to in-frame clones and leaves out a portion. The sample holds more than 250,000 clones, 86% seen once. Sequencing was performed on peripheral blood. This receptor was taken from a man between 18 and 35 years old with active or convalescent COVID-19.

CDR3 in DNA: TGTGCCATCAGTGAGTCGAATTCAGGGGGCCGGGGTGAAAAACTGTTTTTT. This encodes CAISESNSGGRGEKLFF. The chain uses TRBV10-3 and TRBJ1-4, with 8 bases lining up with TRBD1. Trimming took 0 bases from V and 7 from J; bases not matched to a gene: 10. The CDR3 sequence is 17 residues long. CDR1 is ENHRY, CDR2 SYGVKD, per germline.